This record covers a single T cell receptor (beta chain). Its antigen is not known. These data belong to a study of CD8 T cells in Susac syndrome. Whole-study findings and limits: The CD4+ T cell repertoires in Susac syndrome did not show any clonal expansion.

The CDR3 extends over 13 amino acids. V dropped 3 bases and J dropped 7 bases, with 12 bases sitting between them. Germline-derived CDR1 and CDR2 are DFQATT and SNEGSKA (reference sequence). The RNA, about 0.45 to 1 ug, was put through reverse transcription using random hexamers. TCRdb itself ran the immunoSEQ multiplex PCR reads through MiXCR, one entry per CDR3 protein. The sample includes about 120,000 distinct CDR3 sequences, nearly 96% of them seen just once. The J gene is TRBJ2-2, the V gene TRBV20-1; tentatively, D is TRBD2 (6 bases). The TCR comes from a human donor with Susac syndrome. Sequencing input: CD4+ T cells from PBMCs. The CDR3 DNA follows: TGCAGTGCTAGGTCTACTAGCAACGGGGAGCTGTTTTTT. It translates to CSARSTSNGELFF.